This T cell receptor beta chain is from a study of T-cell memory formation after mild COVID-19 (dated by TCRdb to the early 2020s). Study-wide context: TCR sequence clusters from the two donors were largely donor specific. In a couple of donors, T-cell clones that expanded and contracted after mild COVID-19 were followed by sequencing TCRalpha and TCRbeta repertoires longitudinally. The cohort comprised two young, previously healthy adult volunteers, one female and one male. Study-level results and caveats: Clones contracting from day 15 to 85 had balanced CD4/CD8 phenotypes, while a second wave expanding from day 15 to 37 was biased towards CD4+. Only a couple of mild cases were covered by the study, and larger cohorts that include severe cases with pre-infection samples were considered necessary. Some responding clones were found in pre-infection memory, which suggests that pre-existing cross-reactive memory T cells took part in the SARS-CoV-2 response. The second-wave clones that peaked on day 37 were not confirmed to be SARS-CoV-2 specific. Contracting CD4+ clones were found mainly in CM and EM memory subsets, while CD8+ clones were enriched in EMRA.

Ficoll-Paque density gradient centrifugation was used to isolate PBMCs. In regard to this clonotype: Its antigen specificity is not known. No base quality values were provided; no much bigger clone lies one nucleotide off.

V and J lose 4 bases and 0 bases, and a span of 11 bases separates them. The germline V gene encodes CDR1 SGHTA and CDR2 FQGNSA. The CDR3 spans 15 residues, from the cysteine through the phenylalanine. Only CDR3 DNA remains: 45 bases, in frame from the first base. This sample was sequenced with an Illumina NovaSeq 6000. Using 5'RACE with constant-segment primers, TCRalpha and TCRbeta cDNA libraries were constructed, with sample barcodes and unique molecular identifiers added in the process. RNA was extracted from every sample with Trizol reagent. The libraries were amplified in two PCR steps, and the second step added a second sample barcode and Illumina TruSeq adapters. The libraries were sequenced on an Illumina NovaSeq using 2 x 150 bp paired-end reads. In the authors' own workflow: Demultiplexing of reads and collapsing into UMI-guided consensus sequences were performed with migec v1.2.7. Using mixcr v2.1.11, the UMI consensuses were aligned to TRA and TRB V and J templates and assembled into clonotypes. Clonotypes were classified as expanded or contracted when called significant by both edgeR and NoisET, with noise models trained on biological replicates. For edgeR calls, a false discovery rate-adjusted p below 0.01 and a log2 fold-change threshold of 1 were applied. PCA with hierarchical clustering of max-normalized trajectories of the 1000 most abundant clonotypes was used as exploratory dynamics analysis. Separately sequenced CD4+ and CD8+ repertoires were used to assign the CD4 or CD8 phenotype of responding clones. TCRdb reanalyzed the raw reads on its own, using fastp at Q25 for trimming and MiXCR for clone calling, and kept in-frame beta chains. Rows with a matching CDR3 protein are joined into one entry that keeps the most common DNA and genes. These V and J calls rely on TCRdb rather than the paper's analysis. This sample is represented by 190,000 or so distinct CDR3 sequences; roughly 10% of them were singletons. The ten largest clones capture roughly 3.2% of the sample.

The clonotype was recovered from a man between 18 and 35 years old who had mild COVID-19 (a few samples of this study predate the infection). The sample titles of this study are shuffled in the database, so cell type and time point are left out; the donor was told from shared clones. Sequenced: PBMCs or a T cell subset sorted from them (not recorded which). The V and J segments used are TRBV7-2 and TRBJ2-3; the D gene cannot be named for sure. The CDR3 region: CASSSQIWSTDTQYF. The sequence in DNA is TGTGCCAGCAGCTCCCAAATCTGGAGCACAGATACGCAGTATTTT.